This TCR beta chain emerged from a study of CD8+ T cells in alopecia areata. Study context: Each day, treated patients took oral tofacitinib twice, at 5 to 10 mg per dose. Tofacitinib treatment spanned 6 to 18 months, with 6 months off drug afterward.

Individuals with alopecia areata gave both lesional scalp punch biopsies and peripheral blood for collection. On this clone: The antigen is unknown.

Sequencing used cDNA as its template, made by extracting RNA and reverse transcribing it. Sequenced by immunoSEQ multiplex PCR; TCRdb stores in-frame clones only, minus some. The data contain about 15,000 clones, roughly three fifths of them singletons. Study results and limitations: More clonal than normal scalp was lesional scalp, particularly alopecia totalis/universalis. Mice showed clearer TCR sharing than patients did, a gap that was possibly HLA-related.

The CDR3 covers 16 residues. V lost 5 bases to trimming and J lost 0 bases, with 17 bases between them. The germline CDR1 and CDR2 sequences are MDHEN and SYDVKM. Specimen: skin. The sequence derives from a human donor with alopecia areata. The chain has TRBV28 and TRBJ2-7; D may match TRBD1 or TRBD2 (5 bases each). The CDR3 DNA reads TGTGCCAGCAGTGTTTGGGGGAAGGGGAGCTCCTACGAGCAGTACTTC. It specifies CASSVWGKGSSYEQYF.